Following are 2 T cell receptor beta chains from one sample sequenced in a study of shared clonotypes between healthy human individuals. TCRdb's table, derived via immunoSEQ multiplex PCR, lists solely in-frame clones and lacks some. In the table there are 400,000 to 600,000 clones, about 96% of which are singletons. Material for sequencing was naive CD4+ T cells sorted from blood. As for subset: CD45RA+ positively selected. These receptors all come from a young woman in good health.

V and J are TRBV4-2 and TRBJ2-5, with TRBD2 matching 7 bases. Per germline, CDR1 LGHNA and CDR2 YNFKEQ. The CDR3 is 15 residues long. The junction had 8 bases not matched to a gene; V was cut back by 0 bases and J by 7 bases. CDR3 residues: CASSQDRTSPGTQYF. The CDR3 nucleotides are TGTGCCAGCAGCCAAGATCGGACTAGTCCGGGGACCCAGTACTTC.

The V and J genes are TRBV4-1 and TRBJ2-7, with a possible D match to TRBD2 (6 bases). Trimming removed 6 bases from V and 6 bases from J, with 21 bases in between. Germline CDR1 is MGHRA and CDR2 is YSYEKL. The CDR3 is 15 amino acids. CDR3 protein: CASRHIGREASEQYF. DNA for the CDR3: TGCGCCAGCAGACACATAGGCAGGGAGGCCTCCGAGCAGTACTTC.